One sample yielded the 18 T cell receptor beta chains listed below, sequenced in a study of blood T cells in healthy people across ages. PCR was performed a second time for about 7 to 11 cycles using a sample-barcoded 5' primer and a J-beta primer mix. In TCRdb, the 5' RACE reads were re-called with MiXCR into one record per CDR3 protein. The sample carries over 1,500,000 distinct CDR3 sequences, around 50% recorded once. Sequences were obtained from blood. The receptors were gathered from a woman in her 40s in good health.

This clonotype was detected once. This rearrangement joins TRBV19 to TRBJ2-6; D unresolved. This CDR3 is built from 15 residues. Trimming cost V 8 bases and J 0 bases, with 11 bases left between them. Per germline, CDR1 LNHDA and CDR2 SQIVND (reference sequence). CDR3 loop: CASATESSGANVLTF. Written as DNA, the CDR3 is TGTGCCAGTGCTACAGAGAGCTCTGGGGCCAACGTCCTGACTTTC.

This clonotype has only a few counts. This chain links TRBV4-2 with TRBJ2-1; 10 nucleotides line up with TRBD2. The CDR3 totals 17 residues. The junction had 12 bases not matched to a gene; V was cut back by 2 bases and J by 8 bases. CDR1 LGHNA and CDR2 YNFKEQ come from the germline V gene. The CDR3 DNA sequence: TGTGCCAGCAGCCAATCGACCGGGACTAGCGTCCCCGATGAGCAGTTCTTC. As protein: CASSQSTGTSVPDEQFF.

In this sample, this clonotype turned up a few times. The chain employs TRBV6-1 and TRBJ1-2; maybe TRBD1 (5 bases). V was clipped by 10 bases and J by 8 bases, with 17 bases between them. CDR3 length equals 12 residues. Per the germline V gene, CDR1 is MNHNS and CDR2 is SASEGT. Written as DNA, the CDR3 is TGTGCCACTATGACAGCTCTCGGAGGCTACACCTTC. Protein sequence: CATMTALGGYTF.

This clonotype came up a few times. The chain couples TRBV7-2 to TRBJ1-6; D is ambiguous. Germline V lookup: CDR1 SGHTA, CDR2 FQGNSA. The V end was cut by 2 bases, the J end by 4 bases, with 6 bases between. The CDR3 has 14 residues. The CDR3 spells CASSLLGYNSPLHF. The CDR3 coding sequence is TGTGCCAGCAGCTTACTGGGGTATAATTCACCCCTCCACTTT.

The chain recombines TRBV10-3 with TRBJ1-1; D might be TRBD1 (5 bases). This CDR3 comprises 14 residues. The V and J ends lost 7 bases and 6 bases respectively, with 18 bases between them. Germline CDR1 is ENHRY and CDR2 is SYGVKD. The CDR3 sequence: CAITQGEAYAEAFF. The CDR3, as DNA: TGTGCCATCACTCAGGGTGAGGCATACGCTGAAGCTTTCTTT.

The gene calls are TRBV6-2 or TRBV6-3 and TRBJ2-7, with 8 bases aligning to TRBD1. The ends lost 5 bases at V and 0 bases at J; junction bases unmatched: 9. The germline CDR1 and CDR2 sequences are MNHEY and SVGEGT. The CDR3 covers 16 residues. CDR3 DNA: TGTGCCAGCAGTGTCTCCCGGGACAGGAGCTCCTACGAGCAGTACTTC. It codes for CASSVSRDRSSYEQYF.

The V gene is TRBV20-1, the J gene TRBJ2-5, with D perhaps TRBD2 (7 bases). The tail of the sequence fits TRBJ2-7 better, so the J call may be wrong. There are 14 residues in the CDR3. Germline CDR1 reads DFQATT; CDR2 reads SNEGSKA (reference sequence). The CDR3 region is CSARGGGVRYEQYF. The CDR3 DNA reads as TGCAGTGCTAGAGGGGGGGGCGTAAGGTACGAGCAGTACTTC.

This chain connects TRBV10-3 to TRBJ2-7, with 7 bases that match TRBD1. The DNA end lines up better with TRBJ2-5; the J call may be wrong. The germline V gene has CDR1 ENHRY and CDR2 SYGVKD. CDR3 length equals 14 residues. DNA for the CDR3: TGTGCCATCGGTAGGGGGCTCGGGATGGAGACCCAGTACTTC. It translates to CAIGRGLGMETQYF.

V and J are TRBV2 and TRBJ2-5, with D possibly matching TRBD2 (6 bases). Germline CDR1 reads SNHLY; CDR2 reads FYNNEI. CDR3 length: 10 residues. Between the trimmed V and J ends, which lost 7 bases and 10 bases, there was a span of 10 bases. The CDR3 DNA reads TGTGCCAGCACGGACTACCGCCAGTACTTC. Translation gives CASTDYRQYF.

This clonotype was seen more than once but under ten times. The rearrangement links TRBV7-2 to TRBJ2-7; the D is unclear. The J call may not be correct, given that the DNA end is closer to TRBJ2-5. This CDR3 is built from 13 residues. Germline V gene sequence: CDR1 SGHTA, CDR2 FQGNSA. CDR3 loop: CASSLETLETQYF. DNA of the CDR3: TGTGCCAGCAGCTTAGAAACCCTAGAGACCCAGTACTTC.

The chain couples TRBV5-1 to TRBJ2-7; 7 nucleotides match TRBD1. The germline gives CDR1 SGHRS, CDR2 YFSETQ. The CDR3 totals 16 residues. The V segment lost 0 bases and the J segment 5 bases; nucleotides outside the gene matches: 11. The CDR3 DNA is TGCGCCAGCAGCTTGGAGCGACAGGGAGCAATAGACGAGCAGTACTTC. Its translation: CASSLERQGAIDEQYF. Full variable domain (remainder filled in from reference TRBV5-1 and TRBJ2-7): KAGVTQTPRYLIKTRGQQVTLSCSPISGHRSVSWYQQTPGQGLQFLFEYFSETQRNKGNFPGRFSGRQFSNSRSEMNVSTLELGDSALYLCASSLERQGAIDEQYFGPGTRLTVT.

V gene TRBV5-1 combines with J gene TRBJ2-2; D is possibly TRBD2 (5 bases). V gave up 3 bases and J gave up 0 bases, with 12 bases separating them. Looked up from germline, CDR1 is SGHRS and CDR2 is YFSETQ. The CDR3 loop spans 16 amino acids. DNA for the CDR3: TGCGCCAGCAGCTCCTGGGGAGCGGCGAACACCGGGGAGCTGTTTTTT. Its protein product is CASSSWGAANTGELFF.

In this sample, this clonotype turned up many times. V is TRBV9 and J is TRBJ2-1; 10 nucleotides match TRBD1. Germline-derived CDR1 and CDR2 are SGDLS and YYNGEE. The V and J ends lost 3 bases and 2 bases, in that order; junction bases with no gene match: 2. The CDR3 length is 15 residues. CDR3 sequence: CASSAGTGAYNEQFF. The CDR3 DNA reads as TGTGCCAGCAGCGCAGGGACAGGGGCCTACAATGAGCAGTTCTTC.

The CDR3 loop reads CASSPSGNSYGYTF. CDR3 in DNA: TGTGCCAGCAGTCCTTCAGGAAACTCCTATGGCTACACCTTC. The rearrangement uses TRBV6-6 and TRBJ1-2, with D hard to call. The CDR3 is made up of 14 amino acids. Deletions cut 5 bases from V and 4 bases from J, with 14 bases between. Looked up from germline, CDR1 is MNHNY and CDR2 is SVGAGI (reference sequence).

This clonotype was observed a handful of times. The rearrangement links TRBV11-2 to TRBJ2-4; the match to TRBD2 covers 7 bases. The length of the CDR3 is 15 residues. The germline V gene encodes CDR1 SGHAT and CDR2 FQNNGV. V lost 1 base to trimming and J lost 8 bases; unmatched junction nucleotides: 8. Here the CDR3 reads CASSLAGDAGDIQYF. In DNA form, the CDR3 reads TGTGCCAGCAGCTTAGCGGGGGATGCGGGAGACATTCAGTACTTC.

This clonotype came up a few times. The rearrangement joins TRBV13 to TRBJ1-4; D is uncertain. This CDR3 spans 16 amino acids. V was cut by 4 bases and J by 5 bases, with 17 bases left in between. Germline V gene data show CDR1 as PRHDT and CDR2 as FYEKMQ (reference sequence). CDR3 nucleotides: TGTGCCAGCAGCTCACCAATCGACCGCTCGAATGAAAAACTGTTTTTT. Translated, it gives CASSSPIDRSNEKLFF. The complete variable domain, with remaining parts taken from reference TRBV13 and TRBJ1-4, reads AAGVIQSPRHLIKEKRETATLKCYPIPRHDTVYWYQQGPGQDPQFLISFYEKMQSDKGSIPDRFSAQQFSDYHSELNMSSLELGDSALYFCASSSPIDRSNEKLFFGSGTQLSVL.

This chain connects TRBV4-3 to TRBJ2-1, with D possibly called TRBD1 or TRBD2 (6 bases each). This CDR3 has 16 amino acids. V gave up 4 bases and J gave up 7 bases, with 20 bases separating them. The germline V gene encodes CDR1 LGHNA and CDR2 YSLEER. CDR3 region: CASSPEGGNLGNEQFF. The CDR3 region has the DNA TGCGCCAGCAGCCCGGAAGGGGGGAACCTCGGGAATGAGCAGTTCTTC.

The CDR3 nucleotides are TGTGCCAGCAGCGGAACACGGGGGAAATACTACGAGCAGTACTTC. Translating it yields CASSGTRGKYYEQYF. This chain joins TRBV5-6 and TRBJ2-7, with TRBD2 as a possible D gene (6 bases). Germline V gene lookup returns CDR1 SGHDT and CDR2 YYEEEE. The CDR3 spans 15 residues. Trimming left V 4 bases short and J 3 bases short, with 17 bases between.